This T cell receptor beta chain originates from a study of blood T cell repertoires in COVID-19. Study-wide background: T cells, B-cell-depleted T cells, or PBMCs provided the cDNA or gDNA that served as material.

As processed by the authors: Reference gene primer amplification gave estimated nucleated cell counts. Clones were sequenced by immunoSEQ multiplex PCR, and TCRdb holds only the in-frame ones, with some missing. D and trimming were read from the DNA, whereas the V and J calls and clone size are those reported in that table. The sample yields around 120,000 clones, around 90% seen once. Patients from Seattle were sampled longitudinally, starting during active infection. The TCR sequence derives from a man in his sixties with COVID-19, enrolled during active disease. The sample consisted of peripheral blood.

DNA for the CDR3: TGTGCCAGTAGTCCAACACTAGCGGAGTCCCCAATCAATGAGCAGTTCTTC. This codes for CASSPTLAESPINEQFF. V usage is TRBV19 and J usage is TRBJ2-1; 8 bases fit TRBD2. The CDR3 is made up of 17 amino acids. The germline gives CDR1 LNHDA, CDR2 SQIVND (reference sequence). J gave up 6 bases and V 5 bases, and 15 bases lay outside the gene matches.